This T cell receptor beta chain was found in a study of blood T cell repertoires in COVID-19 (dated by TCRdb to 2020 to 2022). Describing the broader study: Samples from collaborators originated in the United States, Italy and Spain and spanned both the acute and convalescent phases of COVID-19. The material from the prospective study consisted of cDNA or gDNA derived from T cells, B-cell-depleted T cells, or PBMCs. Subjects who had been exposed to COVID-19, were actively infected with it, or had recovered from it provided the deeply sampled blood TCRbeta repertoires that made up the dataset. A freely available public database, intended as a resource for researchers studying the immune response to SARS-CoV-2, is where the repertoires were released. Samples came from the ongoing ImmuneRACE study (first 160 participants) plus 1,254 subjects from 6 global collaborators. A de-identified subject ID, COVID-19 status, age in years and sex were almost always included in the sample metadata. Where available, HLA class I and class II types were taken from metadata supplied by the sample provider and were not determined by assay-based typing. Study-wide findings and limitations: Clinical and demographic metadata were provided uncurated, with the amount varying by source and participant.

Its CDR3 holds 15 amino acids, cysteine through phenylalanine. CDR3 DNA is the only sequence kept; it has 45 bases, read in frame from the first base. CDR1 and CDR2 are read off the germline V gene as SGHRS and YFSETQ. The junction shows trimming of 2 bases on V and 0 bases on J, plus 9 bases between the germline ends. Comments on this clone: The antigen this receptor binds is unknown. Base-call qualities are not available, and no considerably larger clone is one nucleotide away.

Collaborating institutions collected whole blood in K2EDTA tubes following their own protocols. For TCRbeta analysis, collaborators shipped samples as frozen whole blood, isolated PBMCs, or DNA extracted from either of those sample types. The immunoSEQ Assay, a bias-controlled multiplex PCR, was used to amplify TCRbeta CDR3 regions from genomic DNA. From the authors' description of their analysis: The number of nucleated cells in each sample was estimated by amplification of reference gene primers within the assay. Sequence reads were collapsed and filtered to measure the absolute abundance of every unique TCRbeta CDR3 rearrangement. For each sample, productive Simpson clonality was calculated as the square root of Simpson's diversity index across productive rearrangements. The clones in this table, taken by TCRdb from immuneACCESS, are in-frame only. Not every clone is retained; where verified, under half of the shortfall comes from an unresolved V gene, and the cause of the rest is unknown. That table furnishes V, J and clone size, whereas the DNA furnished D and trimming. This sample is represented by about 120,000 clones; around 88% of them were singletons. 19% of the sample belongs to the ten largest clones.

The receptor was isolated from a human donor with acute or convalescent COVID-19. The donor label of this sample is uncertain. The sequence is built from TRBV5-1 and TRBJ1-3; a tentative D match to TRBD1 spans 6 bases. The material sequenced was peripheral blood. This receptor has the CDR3 CASSLGGISGNTIYF. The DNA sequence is TGCGCCAGCAGCTTAGGGGGAATCTCTGGAAACACCATATATTTT.